Shown below are 15 T cell receptor beta chains from a single sample sequenced in a study of blood T cell repertoires in COVID-19. TCRdb keeps only in-frame clones here, not all; method: immunoSEQ multiplex PCR. The sample lists 150,000 or so clones; roughly nine tenths were seen once. Source material: peripheral blood. The receptors derive from a woman in her seventies with acute or convalescent COVID-19.

In its sample, this clone was seen once. This rearrangement joins TRBV3-1 (or the pseudogene TRBV3-2) to TRBJ2-7; a possible D gene is TRBD1 (6 bases). V shed 0 bases and J shed 7 bases, with 13 bases lying between them. Germline loops: CDR1 LGHDT, CDR2 YNNKEL (reference sequence). This CDR3 is 14 amino acids long. Here the CDR3 reads CASSQDGGGNEQYF. CDR3 nucleotides: TGTGCCAGCAGCCAAGACGGTGGGGGCAATGAGCAGTACTTC.

The gene calls are TRBV30 and TRBJ2-2, with 9 bases identical to TRBD1. Germline CDR1 is GTSNPN and CDR2 is SVGIG (reference sequence). CDR3 length: 13 amino acids. J gave up 6 bases and V 2 bases, and 1 base lay outside the gene matches. Here the CDR3 DNA reads TGTGCCTGGAGTCGACAGGGGGCCGGGGAGCTGTTTTTT. This sequence encodes CAWSRQGAGELFF.

The rearrangement joins TRBV5-6 to TRBJ2-3; D not resolved. V dropped 0 bases and J dropped 1 base, with 12 bases sitting between them. The CDR3 extends over 16 amino acids. CDR1 is SGHDT, CDR2 YYEEEE, per germline. CDR3 sequence: CASSLVPGARTDTQYF. The DNA for the CDR3 is TGTGCCAGCAGCTTGGTCCCCGGAGCACGCACAGATACGCAGTATTTT.

This clone appeared once. The chain uses TRBV5-6 and TRBJ1-2, with TRBD1 matching 10 bases. The V gene's germline CDR1 is SGHDT and CDR2 YYEEEE. The V gene end was trimmed by 3 bases and the J gene end by 4 bases; junction bases not matched to a gene: 6. The CDR3 covers 15 residues. The CDR3 DNA follows: TGTGCCAGCAGCTCTAGACAGGGGGCCGGCTATGGCTACACCTTC. Protein product: CASSSRQGAGYGYTF. The whole variable domain, remainder taken from reference TRBV5-6 and TRBJ1-2, is DAGVTQSPTHLIKTRGQQVTLRCSPKSGHDTVSWYQQALGQGPQFIFQYYEEEERQRGNFPDRFSGHQFPNYSSELNVNALLLGDSALYLCASSSRQGAGYGYTFGSGTRLTVV.

The V and J genes are TRBV28 and TRBJ1-5; 7 nucleotides line up with TRBD1. CDR1 is MDHEN, CDR2 SYDVKM, per germline. The length of the CDR3 is 13 residues. Trimming cost V 8 bases and J 2 bases; bases outside gene matches: 3. The CDR3 here is CASYQGGNQPQHF. Here the CDR3 DNA reads TGTGCCAGCTACCAGGGGGGCAATCAGCCCCAGCATTTT.

This clone was seen a single time. The chain couples TRBV6-2 or TRBV6-3 to TRBJ2-1; D is undetermined. Trimming stripped 0 bases from V and 16 bases from J, with 13 bases between. This CDR3 contains 12 residues. Germline lookup yields CDR1 MNHEY and CDR2 SVGEGT. In nucleotides, the CDR3 is TGTGCCAGCAGTTACTCTTTTGCGTCCAAATTCTTC. As protein: CASSYSFASKFF.

The V gene is TRBV19, the J gene TRBJ1-4; D is unclear. Trimming removed 4 bases from V and 5 bases from J, with 17 bases in between. Germline CDR1 reads LNHDA; CDR2 reads SQIVND (reference sequence). The CDR3 has 16 amino acids. The CDR3 is CASSTPGEIVNEKLFF. The CDR3 region has the DNA TGTGCCAGTAGTACTCCCGGGGAGATCGTAAATGAAAAACTGTTTTTT.

This clone came up a few times. This chain joins TRBV7-2 and TRBJ2-7; 10 nucleotides match TRBD2. Germline CDR1 is SGHTA and CDR2 is FQGNSA. V shed 1 base and J 3 bases; nucleotides not matched to a gene: 3. The CDR3 has 15 amino acids. The CDR3 DNA is TGTGCCAGCAGCTTAGGTTCTAGCGGGAGCTACGAGCAGTACTTC. Residues: CASSLGSSGSYEQYF.

V usage is TRBV6-4 and J usage is TRBJ2-3, with D hard to call. The length of the CDR3 is 14 residues. Germline lookup yields CDR1 MRHNA and CDR2 SNTAGT. V was pared by 2 bases and J by 2 bases, with 8 bases between. CDR3 region: CASSDTPHTDTQYF. DNA of the CDR3: TGTGCCAGCAGTGACACGCCACACACAGATACGCAGTATTTT.

The CDR3 DNA follows: TGTGCCAGCTCACCACCAGGGGATGCAGGGGCCAACGTCCTGACTTTC. Its protein product is CASSPPGDAGANVLTF. The rearrangement links TRBV18 to TRBJ2-6; TRBD1 might be the D (5 bases). This CDR3 spans 16 amino acids. Trimming removed 0 bases at V and 4 bases at J, with 10 bases between. Germline loops: CDR1 KGHSH, CDR2 LQKENI.

The DNA for the CDR3 is TGTGCCAGCAGCTTAGCTCCTCCCAGTGGAAACACCATATATTTT. This encodes CASSLAPPSGNTIYF. The gene calls are TRBV11-2 and TRBJ1-3; D gene uncertain. The CDR3 spans 15 residues. Trimming removed 1 base at V and 3 bases at J, with 10 bases between. The V gene's germline CDR1 is SGHAT and CDR2 FQNNGV.

This chain uses TRBV6-5 with TRBJ1-5, with D perhaps matching TRBD1 (6 bases). V dropped 6 bases and J dropped 2 bases, with 8 bases sitting between them. This CDR3 region has 13 residues. Germline V gene sequence: CDR1 MNHEY, CDR2 SVGAGI. This chain's CDR3 is CASRQGGNQPQHF. The CDR3 DNA reads TGTGCCAGCAGACAGGGAGGCAATCAGCCCCAGCATTTT.

This clone was observed once. The J gene is TRBJ1-5, the V gene TRBV7-2, with TRBD1 as a possible D gene (6 bases). Germline-derived CDR1 and CDR2 are SGHTA and FQGNSA. Deletions cut 5 bases from V and 2 bases from J, with 16 bases between. CDR3 length: 16 amino acids. CDR3 amino acids: CASSQAGGGGNQPQHF. CDR3 nucleotide sequence: TGTGCCAGCAGCCAGGCGGGGGGCGGGGGCAATCAGCCCCAGCATTTT. Supplemented by reference TRBV7-2 and TRBJ1-5, the full variable domain reads GAGVSQSPSNKVTEKGKDVELRCDPISGHTALYWYRQSLGQGLEFLIYFQGNSAPDKSGLPSDRFSAERTGGSVSTLTIQRTQQEDSAVYLCASSQAGGGGNQPQHFGDGTRLSIL.

The chain combines TRBV27 with TRBJ1-5; D is undetermined. Trimming removed 5 bases at V and 0 bases at J, with 14 bases between. The CDR3 runs to 16 residues. CDR1 is MNHEY and CDR2 is SMNVEV in the germline V gene (reference sequence). The CDR3 sequence is CASSPLTGRSNQPQHF. The CDR3 DNA reads TGTGCCAGCAGTCCTTTAACTGGTCGTAGCAATCAGCCCCAGCATTTT.

In DNA form, the CDR3 reads TGTGCCAGTAGTGCAGGGGCGAGGCAGCCCCAGCATTTT. This codes for CASSAGARQPQHF. The gene calls are TRBV19 and TRBJ1-5, with TRBD1 as a possible D gene (6 bases). CDR1 LNHDA and CDR2 SQIVND come from the germline V gene (reference sequence). The CDR3 is 13 residues long. Trimming cost V 5 bases and J 7 bases, with 12 bases left between them.